This T cell receptor (beta chain) was documented in a study of shared clonotypes between healthy human individuals. Findings of the study overall: An expected dependence of interdonor clonotype sharing on sequencing depth was noted. A limitation of the genetic and exposure-history diversity represented arose from few donors.

A remark on this clone: Its antigen is currently unknown.

Profiling relied on immunoSEQ multiplex PCR, and the TCRdb table lists in-frame clones only, not all of them. Among about 2.4 million clones, roughly 93% were seen once, and the ten largest hold around 0.4%. The CDR3 extends over 14 amino acids. Trimming removed 2 bases from V and 3 bases from J; junction bases left unmatched: 2. Germline CDR1 SGHVS, CDR2 FQNEAQ. The chain links TRBV7-8 to TRBJ1-1, with 8 nucleotides matching TRBD1. The sequenced sample consisted of naive CD4+ T cells from PBMCs. Specified subset: CD45RA+ positively selected. The clonotype comes from a man between 18 and 29 years old in good health. Some clones in this sample may be carry-over from other donors' samples. The CDR3 is CASSLQQGDTEAFF. In nucleotides, the CDR3 is TGTGCCAGCAGCTTACAACAGGGGGACACTGAAGCTTTCTTT.